A single sample is the source of the 15 T cell receptor beta chains below, sequenced in a study of T cell repertoires in cytomegalovirus infection. In TCRdb, the reads were re-called with MiXCR into one record per CDR3 protein. The sample lists 150,000 to 200,000 distinct CDR3 sequences, over 13% occurring once. The sample was PBMCs. The receptors were sampled from a human donor in good health (CMV status not recorded). Some clones in this sample may be carry-over from other donors' samples.

This clonotype came up many times. The rearrangement links TRBV20-1 to TRBJ1-1; 9 bases match TRBD1. Trimming cost V 3 bases and J 12 bases; bases outside gene matches: 11. The CDR3 runs to 13 residues. Germline lookup yields CDR1 DFQATT and CDR2 SNEGSKA (reference sequence). CDR3 loop: CSARGQGWASTFF. The CDR3 DNA reads TGCAGTGCTAGGGGACAGGGATGGGCATCGACTTTCTTT.

V is TRBV6-2 or TRBV6-3 and J is TRBJ1-2; D is unclear. This CDR3 has 14 residues. CDR1 and CDR2 from the germline V gene are MNHEY and SVGEGT. V gave up 6 bases and J gave up 2 bases, with 13 bases separating them. As DNA, the CDR3 is TGTGCCAGCAGAACAGTCGAGGAGAACTATGGCTACACCTTC. Translation gives CASRTVEENYGYTF.

In this sample, this clonotype turned up a few times. The chain is built from TRBV4-3 and TRBJ1-2; tentative D call: TRBD1 (5 bases). This CDR3 comprises 14 residues. V shed 1 base and J shed 4 bases, with 10 bases lying between them. Germline CDR1 is LGHNA and CDR2 is YSLEER. This chain's CDR3 is CASSQVQGSYGYTF. CDR3 in DNA: TGCGCCAGCAGCCAAGTTCAGGGATCCTATGGCTACACCTTC.

This clonotype turned up a few times. The CDR3: CASSSPWRGLGQPQHF. In DNA, the CDR3 is TGTGCCAGCAGTTCCCCGTGGAGGGGCCTGGGTCAGCCCCAGCATTTT. The chain combines TRBV28 with TRBJ1-5, with D possibly matching TRBD1 (5 bases). The CDR3 is 16 amino acids. V was shortened by 4 bases and J by 6 bases, with 19 bases between the two germline ends. Germline V gives CDR1 MDHEN, CDR2 SYDVKM.

V and J are TRBV30 and TRBJ2-7; no clear D. V was trimmed by 1 base and J by 1 base, leaving 2 bases between them. The CDR3 covers 11 residues. The V gene's germline CDR1 is GTSNPN and CDR2 SVGIG (reference sequence). The CDR3: CAWSESYEQYF. As DNA, the CDR3 is TGTGCCTGGAGTGAATCCTACGAGCAGTACTTC. Full variable domain (remainder filled in from reference TRBV30 and TRBJ2-7): SQTIHQWPATLVQPVGSPLSLECTVEGTSNPNLYWYRQAAGRGLQLLFYSVGIGQISSEVPQNLSASRPQDRQFILSSKKLLLSDSGFYLCAWSESYEQYFGPGTRLTVT.

This clonotype was detected only a few times. This sequence joins TRBV12-3 or TRBV12-4 and TRBJ1-5; 12 bases fit TRBD1. The trim removed 6 bases at V and 7 bases at J, leaving 4 bases unmatched. The CDR3 length is 14 residues. The CDR3 nucleotides are TGTGCCAGCAGGGGACAGGGGGCAGGCCAGCCCCAGCATTTT. Its protein product is CASRGQGAGQPQHF.

This clonotype was detected only a few times. The J gene is TRBJ1-1, the V gene TRBV28; 7 bases are shared with TRBD1. CDR1 and CDR2 from the germline V gene are MDHEN and SYDVKM. The CDR3 consists of 14 residues. Trimming cost V 7 bases and J 3 bases; bases outside gene matches: 8. The CDR3 loop reads CASIPGGSYTEAFF. CDR3 nucleotides: TGTGCCAGCATCCCAGGGGGATCGTACACTGAAGCTTTCTTT.

Concerning this clonotype itself: A read error may explain this, as a much larger clone is one base away. This sequence joins TRBV28 and TRBJ2-1, with TRBD2 matching over 8 bases. Germline V CDR1 and CDR2: MDHEN, SYDVKM. The CDR3 totals 15 residues. CDR3 in amino acids: CAGSHSTSAYNEQFF. For the CDR3, the DNA is TGTGCCGGCAGCCACTCGACTAGCGCGTACAATGAGCAGTTCTTC.

This clonotype was counted only a few times. J is TRBJ1-5 and V is TRBV6-6; the D is unclear. Trimming removed 7 bases from V and 3 bases from J, with 10 bases in between. The CDR3 has 13 amino acids. Germline V gene lookup returns CDR1 MNHNY and CDR2 SVGAGI (reference sequence). CDR3 residues: CASNRVLNQPQHF. Written as DNA, the CDR3 is TGTGCCAGCAATAGGGTCCTCAATCAGCCCCAGCATTTT.

This clonotype was seen many times. The chain couples TRBV7-9 to TRBJ1-2; D not certain. Trimming left V 0 bases short and J 7 bases short, with 15 bases between. The CDR3 contains 15 residues. Germline values: CDR1 SEHNR, CDR2 FQNEAQ (reference sequence). CDR3 loop: CASSLATAPGSGYTF. In DNA, the CDR3 is TGTGCCAGCAGCTTAGCGACTGCGCCAGGTTCTGGCTACACCTTC. Together with reference TRBV7-9 and TRBJ1-2, the CDR3 gives the full variable domain: DTGVSQNPRHKITKRGQNVTFRCDPISEHNRLYWYRQTLGQGPEFLTYFQNEAQLEKSRLLSDRFSAERPKGSFSTLEIQRTEQGDSAMYLCASSLATAPGSGYTFGSGTRLTVV.

Only a few counts were recorded for this clonotype. V gene TRBV27 combines with J gene TRBJ1-5, with 8 bases identical to TRBD1. From germline, CDR1 is MNHEY and CDR2 SMNVEV (reference sequence). V lost 0 bases and J lost 4; bases outside the gene matches: 5. The CDR3 spans 16 residues. Written as DNA, the CDR3 is TGTGCCAGCAGTTTATCGGCGACAGGGGTAAATCAGCCCCAGCATTTT. It codes for CASSLSATGVNQPQHF.

This clonotype was observed many times. The chain recombines TRBV7-2 with TRBJ1-4, with D possibly matching TRBD1 (5 bases). This CDR3 has 15 amino acids. Trimming removed 5 bases at V and 1 base at J, with 11 bases between. Germline V CDR1 and CDR2: SGHTA, FQGNSA. The CDR3 spells CASSLGGKTNEKLFF. As DNA, the CDR3 is TGTGCCAGCAGCCTGGGGGGGAAAACTAATGAAAAACTGTTTTTT.

This clonotype has ten or more counts. J is TRBJ1-3 and V is TRBV12-3 or TRBV12-4; 12 nucleotides align to TRBD1. The ends lost 4 bases at V and 2 bases at J; junction bases unmatched: 12. The CDR3 has 19 amino acids. CDR3 DNA: TGTGCCAGCAGTTGGGACAGGGGGCCGAAAGATACCACTGGAAACACCATATATTTT. As protein: CASSWDRGPKDTTGNTIYF.

This clonotype was seen many times. The chain joins TRBV7-2 to TRBJ2-3, with 10 positions matching TRBD2. Unmatched junction bases numbered 6, after V lost 0 bases and J lost 3 bases. Germline V gives CDR1 SGHTA, CDR2 FQGNSA. CDR3 length: 17 residues. CDR3 amino acids: CASSLALGLANTDTQYF. CDR3 coding DNA: TGTGCCAGCAGCTTAGCTTTGGGACTAGCGAATACAGATACGCAGTATTTT.

The chain uses TRBV18 and TRBJ1-2; the D is unclear. Per the germline V gene, CDR1 is KGHSH and CDR2 is LQKENI. The V and J ends lost 5 bases and 0 bases respectively, with 7 bases between them. CDR3 size: 13 residues. CDR3 nucleotides: TGTGCCAGCTCAAAGGGTTCTAACTATGGCTACACCTTC. Its translation: CASSKGSNYGYTF.